Listed below are T cell receptor beta chains from one sample, sequenced in a study of CD8 T cells in Susac syndrome. TCRdb independently ran MiXCR on the immunoSEQ multiplex PCR reads; one entry per CDR3 protein. The table shows a few hundred thousand distinct CDR3 sequences, with around 95% occurring only once. The sample comprised CD4+ T cells from PBMCs. These receptor sequences come from a human donor with multiple sclerosis. The CDR3 runs from the conserved cysteine through the conserved F or W. Each record gives: D gene, clone size, V gene, J gene, CDR3 DNA, CDR3 protein. A D gene is named only where the DNA matches it firmly. Rows give clone size only sometimes, using once, few, many, or a class for an expanded clone.

d_gene: .
abundance: .
v_gene: TRBV28
j_gene: TRBJ2-5
CDR3nt: TGTGCCAGCAAAAGAGGAACAGTTCAAGAGACCCAGTACTTC
CDR3aa: CASKRGTVQETQYF

d_gene: .
abundance: .
v_gene: TRBV20-1
j_gene: TRBJ1-5
CDR3nt: TGCAGTGCTAGAGATGTCTCCAGGGACAGCAATCAGCCCCAGCATTTT
CDR3aa: CSARDVSRDSNQPQHF

d_gene: .
abundance: .
v_gene: TRBV5-1
j_gene: TRBJ2-2
CDR3nt: TGCGCCAGCAGGCGGGGGACAGCGAACACCGGGGAGCTGTTTTTT
CDR3aa: CASRRGTANTGELFF

d_gene: .
abundance: .
v_gene: TRBV4-2
j_gene: TRBJ2-3
CDR3nt: TGTGCCAGCAGCCAAGATACTAAAAGAGATACGCAGTATTTT
CDR3aa: CASSQDTKRDTQYF

d_gene: .
abundance: .
v_gene: TRBV3-1
j_gene: TRBJ2-6
CDR3nt: TGTGCCAGCAGCCAAGAGGGATTGGGGACACGTAGCTCTGGGGCCAACGTCCTGACTTTC
CDR3aa: CASSQEGLGTRSSGANVLTF

d_gene: .
abundance: .
v_gene: TRBV24-1
j_gene: TRBJ1-2
CDR3nt: TGTGCCACCAGTGATACTCTTGTCGGCTATGGCTACACCTTC
CDR3aa: CATSDTLVGYGYTF

d_gene: TRBD2
abundance: .
v_gene: TRBV19
j_gene: TRBJ2-1
CDR3nt: TGTGCCAGTAGTATAGAGGGAAGTTCGGGGACGGGGGGGCCTGGAATAAAGAATGAGCAGTTCTTC
CDR3aa: CASSIEGSSGTGGPGIKNEQFF

d_gene: .
abundance: .
v_gene: TRBV5-1
j_gene: TRBJ2-7
CDR3nt: TGCGCCAGCAGCTTGAGGGCCAGCACCTACGAGCAGTACTTC
CDR3aa: CASSLRASTYEQYF

d_gene: .
abundance: once
v_gene: TRBV7-9
j_gene: TRBJ1-1
CDR3nt: TGTGCCAGCAGCGGGTGGGTCGTACGTGGCACTGAAGCTTTCTTT
CDR3aa: CASSGWVVRGTEAFF

d_gene: TRBD1
abundance: .
v_gene: TRBV28
j_gene: TRBJ2-2
CDR3nt: TGTGCCAGCAGTCCGCACAGGGGAAACACCGGGGAGCTGTTTTTT
CDR3aa: CASSPHRGNTGELFF

d_gene: .
abundance: .
v_gene: TRBV9
j_gene: TRBJ1-1
CDR3nt: TGTGCCAGCAGCGTAGTAGGGGGAATAGGCCTTGAAGCTTTCTTT
CDR3aa: CASSVVGGIGLEAFF

d_gene: .
abundance: .
v_gene: TRBV9
j_gene: TRBJ1-2
CDR3nt: TGTGCCAGCAGCGTAGGCTCCGGGGCCACCTATGGCTACACCTTC
CDR3aa: CASSVGSGATYGYTF

d_gene: .
abundance: .
v_gene: TRBV2
j_gene: TRBJ2-5
CDR3nt: TGTGCCAGCAGTGCGATGGGGGTGGAGACCCAGTACTTC
CDR3aa: CASSAMGVETQYF

d_gene: .
abundance: .
v_gene: TRBV6-2/TRBV6-3
j_gene: TRBJ1-1
CDR3nt: TGTGCCAGCAGTTACGATCGATGGTCCCTAGAAGCTTTCTTT
CDR3aa: CASSYDRWSLEAFF

d_gene: TRBD1
abundance: .
v_gene: TRBV29-1
j_gene: TRBJ2-1
CDR3nt: TGCAGCGTTGGAGGGACAGCGAGCTCCTACAATGAGCAGTTCTTC
CDR3aa: CSVGGTASSYNEQFF

d_gene: TRBD2
abundance: .
v_gene: TRBV3-1
j_gene: TRBJ2-5
CDR3nt: TGTGCCAGCAGCCACCGAGCGGGGGGGCCAGAGACCCAGTACTTC
CDR3aa: CASSHRAGGPETQYF

d_gene: .
abundance: .
v_gene: TRBV9
j_gene: TRBJ1-1
CDR3nt: TGTGCCAGCAGCGTAGCTGGCAGCCACACTGAAGCTTTCTTT
CDR3aa: CASSVAGSHTEAFF

d_gene: .
abundance: .
v_gene: TRBV12-3/TRBV12-4
j_gene: TRBJ2-2
CDR3nt: TGTGCCAGCCGGCGGGGCTCAACAGGGGAGCTGTTTTTT
CDR3aa: CASRRGSTGELFF

d_gene: .
abundance: once
v_gene: TRBV20-1
j_gene: TRBJ1-2
CDR3nt: TGCAGTGCTAGAAAGGACAACTACTATGGCTACACCTTC
CDR3aa: CSARKDNYYGYTF

d_gene: .
abundance: once
v_gene: TRBV5-1
j_gene: TRBJ1-1
CDR3nt: TGCGCCAGCAGCTTGGCGAGCCGGAGTGGCGCTTTCTTT
CDR3aa: CASSLASRSGAFF

d_gene: .
abundance: .
v_gene: TRBV7-2
j_gene: TRBJ1-2
CDR3nt: TGTGCCAGCAGCCGGACCGGGGACGGGAACTATGGCTACACCTTC
CDR3aa: CASSRTGDGNYGYTF

d_gene: .
abundance: .
v_gene: TRBV27
j_gene: TRBJ2-2
CDR3nt: TGTGCCAGCAGTGCCAGACAGAGGAACACCGGGGAGCTGTTTTTT
CDR3aa: CASSARQRNTGELFF

d_gene: .
abundance: .
v_gene: TRBV5-1
j_gene: TRBJ2-3
CDR3nt: TGCGCCAGCAGCTTCGGGACAACCATTAGGGCAGATACGCAGTATTTT
CDR3aa: CASSFGTTIRADTQYF

d_gene: TRBD1
abundance: .
v_gene: TRBV9
j_gene: TRBJ1-5
CDR3nt: TGTGCCAGCAGCGTAGGGGACAGGGGGAACAATCAGCCCCAGCATTTT
CDR3aa: CASSVGDRGNNQPQHF

d_gene: .
abundance: .
v_gene: TRBV21-1
j_gene: TRBJ2-5
CDR3nt: TGTGCCAGCAGCAAAGCTAAAGAGACCCAGTACTTC
CDR3aa: CASSKAKETQYF

d_gene: .
abundance: .
v_gene: TRBV19
j_gene: TRBJ2-2
CDR3nt: TGTGCCAGTAGTATATTTCCAGGGGTGAACGGGGAGCTGTTTTTT
CDR3aa: CASSIFPGVNGELFF

d_gene: .
abundance: .
v_gene: TRBV19
j_gene: TRBJ2-2
CDR3nt: TGTGCCACCGGATCAACGACGAACACCGGGGAGCTGTTTTTT
CDR3aa: CATGSTTNTGELFF

d_gene: .
abundance: .
v_gene: TRBV30
j_gene: TRBJ1-2
CDR3nt: TGTGCCTGGTACAACGAGGGGCCGCGCGGCTACACCTTC
CDR3aa: CAWYNEGPRGYTF

d_gene: .
abundance: .
v_gene: TRBV19
j_gene: TRBJ1-1
CDR3nt: TGTGCCAGTAGTAGAGACAGGTTGAACACTGAAGCTTTCTTT
CDR3aa: CASSRDRLNTEAFF

d_gene: TRBD1
abundance: .
v_gene: TRBV7-2
j_gene: TRBJ1-4
CDR3nt: TGTGCCAGCAGCTGGGGACAGGGCCGTCGAGAAAAACTGTTTTTT
CDR3aa: CASSWGQGRREKLFF

d_gene: .
abundance: .
v_gene: TRBV19
j_gene: TRBJ1-1
CDR3nt: TGTGCCAGTAGTATCAACAGGGAGTCGGGCACTGAAGCTTTCTTT
CDR3aa: CASSINRESGTEAFF

d_gene: TRBD2
abundance: .
v_gene: TRBV29-1
j_gene: TRBJ2-3
CDR3nt: TGCAGCGTTGATAGCGGGGGGGCTGAAGATACGCAGTATTTT
CDR3aa: CSVDSGGAEDTQYF

d_gene: .
abundance: .
v_gene: TRBV5-1
j_gene: TRBJ2-1
CDR3nt: TGCGCCAGCAGCTTGGCCTTAACGGCCAGCTCCTACAATGAGCAGTTCTTC
CDR3aa: CASSLALTASSYNEQFF

d_gene: .
abundance: .
v_gene: TRBV13
j_gene: TRBJ1-1
CDR3nt: TGTGCCAGCAGCTCCTGGGGGTCTGAAGCTTTCTTT
CDR3aa: CASSSWGSEAFF

d_gene: .
abundance: .
v_gene: TRBV30
j_gene: TRBJ2-7
CDR3nt: TGTGCCTGGAGTGGGGCAGCCCCCACCCAGTACTTC
CDR3aa: CAWSGAAPTQYF